This T cell receptor (beta chain) was identified in a study of spatial heterogeneity in lung cancer. Study-level findings and limits: Tumor TCRs that were ubiquitous and expanded showed up in blood more at resection than follow-up.

TCR cDNA molecules each had a unique molecular identifier. TCRdb redid the calling of the 5' RACE reads with MiXCR, one entry per CDR3 protein. Found here are about 18,000 distinct CDR3 sequences, over 15% of them singletons; the top ten hold 11% to 15%. As to time point: sample taken at primary tumor resection. Unsorted whole RNA samples from tumor, nontumor lung or frozen PBMC were sequenced. The V end lost 3 bases, the J end lost 7 bases, and 10 bases lay between the germline ends. CDR3 length: 13 residues. The sample holds a few counts of this clonotype. What it binds is unknown. The chain links TRBV12-3 or TRBV12-4 to TRBJ1-5, with D hard to call. The sample here was PBMCs, taken at surgery. This receptor was obtained from a male donor with early-stage non-small cell lung cancer. The CDR3 sequence is CASSLLVGQPQHF. The CDR3, as DNA: TGTGCCAGCAGTTTGTTAGTGGGGCAGCCCCAGCATTTT.